A selection of T cell receptor beta chains follows, all from one sample in a study of control samples from healthy donors and cancer patients. TCRdb's table, derived via immunoSEQ multiplex PCR, lists solely in-frame clones and lacks some. The table records 250,000 to 300,000 clones, 82% of them present only once. Sequencing was performed on PBMCs. These receptors were obtained from a woman aged 60-75 years with lung cancer. CDR3s include the opening cysteine and the closing phenylalanine or tryptophan. The D gene is left open where the match is weak. A row's size may be missing; if present it is once, few, many or a size class.

size	J	V	D	CDR3	DNA
NA	TRBJ1-2	TRBV7-2	TRBD1	CASSRGQGAVGYTF	TGTGCCAGCAGCCGGGGACAGGGGGCGGTTGGCTACACCTTC
NA	TRBJ2-7	TRBV6-5	TRBD2	CASKIAGALGGEQYF	TGTGCCAGCAAGATAGCGGGGGCCCTAGGAGGCGAGCAGTACTTC
NA	TRBJ1-1	TRBV9	TRBD1	CASSAAGGADTEAFF	TGTGCCAGCAGCGCAGCAGGGGGCGCAGACACTGAAGCTTTCTTT
once	TRBJ2-7	TRBV5-1	NA	CASSWARTYEQYF	TGCGCCAGCAGTTGGGCAAGGACCTACGAGCAGTACTTC
NA	TRBJ1-2	TRBV29-1	NA	CSVWGESGYTF	TGCAGCGTTTGGGGAGAGAGCGGCTACACCTTC
NA	TRBJ1-5	TRBV19	NA	CASSQSSGIYQPQHF	TGTGCCAGTAGCCAGTCATCCGGGATTTATCAGCCCCAGCATTTT
once	TRBJ1-5	TRBV12-3/TRBV12-4	NA	CASSFSNQPQHF	TGTGCCAGCAGTTTTAGCAATCAGCCCCAGCATTTT
once	TRBJ2-3	TRBV4-1	NA	CASSQEYFKDTQYF	TGCGCCAGCAGCCAAGAATACTTTAAAGATACGCAGTATTTT
once	TRBJ2-7	TRBV5-1	NA	CASSLIAGENNEQYF	TGCGCCAGCAGCTTGATCGCAGGGGAAAATAACGAGCAGTACTTC
once	TRBJ1-2	TRBV19	NA	CASKRDFNYGYTF	TGTGCCAGTAAGCGGGACTTTAACTATGGCTACACCTTC
NA	TRBJ1-3	TRBV5-8	NA	CASSLEFSGNTIYF	TGTGCCAGCAGCTTGGAATTCTCTGGAAACACCATATATTTT
NA	TRBJ2-7	TRBV4-2	NA	CASSQAHQTYEQYF	TGTGCCAGCAGCCAAGCGCACCAGACCTACGAGCAGTACTTC
NA	TRBJ2-7	TRBV20-1	NA	CSLPVGHEQYF	TGCAGTCTCCCCGTGGGACACGAGCAGTACTTC
NA	TRBJ1-1	TRBV9	NA	CASSVGPGTTEAFF	TGTGCCAGCAGCGTAGGCCCGGGAACCACTGAAGCTTTCTTT
NA	TRBJ2-2	TRBV29-1	TRBD2	CSVRGGSNTGELFF	TGCAGCGTCCGGGGGGGGAGTAACACCGGGGAGCTGTTTTTT